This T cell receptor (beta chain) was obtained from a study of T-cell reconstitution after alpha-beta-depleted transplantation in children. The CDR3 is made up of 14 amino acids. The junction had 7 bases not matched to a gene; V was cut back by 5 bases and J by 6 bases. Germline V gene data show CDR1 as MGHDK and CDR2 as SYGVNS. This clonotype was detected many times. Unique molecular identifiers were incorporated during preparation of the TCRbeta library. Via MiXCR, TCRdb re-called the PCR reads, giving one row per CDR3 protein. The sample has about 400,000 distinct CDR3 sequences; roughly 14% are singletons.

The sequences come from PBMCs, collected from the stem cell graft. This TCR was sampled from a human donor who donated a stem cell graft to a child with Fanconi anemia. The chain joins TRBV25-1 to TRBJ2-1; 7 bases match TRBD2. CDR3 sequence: CASSNVGGGNEQFF. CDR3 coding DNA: TGTGCCAGCAGTAATGTGGGGGGGGGCAATGAGCAGTTCTTC.